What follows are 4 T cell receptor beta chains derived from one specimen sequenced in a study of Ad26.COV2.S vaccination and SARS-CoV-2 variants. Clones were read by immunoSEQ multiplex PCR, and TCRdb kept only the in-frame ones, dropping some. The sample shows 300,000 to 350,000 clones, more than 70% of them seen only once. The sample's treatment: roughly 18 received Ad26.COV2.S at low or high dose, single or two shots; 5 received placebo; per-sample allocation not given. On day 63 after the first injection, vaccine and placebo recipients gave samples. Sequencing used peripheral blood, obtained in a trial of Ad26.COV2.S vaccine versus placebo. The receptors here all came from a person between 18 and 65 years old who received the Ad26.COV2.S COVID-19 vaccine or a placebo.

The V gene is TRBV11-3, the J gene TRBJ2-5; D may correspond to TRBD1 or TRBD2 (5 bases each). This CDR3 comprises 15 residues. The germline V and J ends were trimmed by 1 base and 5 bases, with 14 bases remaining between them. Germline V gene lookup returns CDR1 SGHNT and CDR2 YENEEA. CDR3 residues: CASSLVGGDAETQYF. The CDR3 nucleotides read TGTGCCAGCAGCTTAGTAGGTGGGGACGCTGAGACCCAGTACTTC. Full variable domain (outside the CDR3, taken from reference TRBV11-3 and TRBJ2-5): EAGVVQSPRYKIIEKKQPVAFWCNPISGHNTLYWYLQNLGQGPELLIRYENEEAVDDSQLPKDRFSAERLKGVDSTLKIQPAELGDSAVYLCASSLVGGDAETQYFGPGTRLLVL.

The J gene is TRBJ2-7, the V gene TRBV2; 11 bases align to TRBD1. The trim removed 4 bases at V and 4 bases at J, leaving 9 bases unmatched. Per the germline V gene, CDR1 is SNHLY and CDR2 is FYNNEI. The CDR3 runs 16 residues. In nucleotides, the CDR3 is TGTGCCAGCAGTGGGAACACCGGGACAGGGGGATACGAGCAGTACTTC. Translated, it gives CASSGNTGTGGYEQYF.

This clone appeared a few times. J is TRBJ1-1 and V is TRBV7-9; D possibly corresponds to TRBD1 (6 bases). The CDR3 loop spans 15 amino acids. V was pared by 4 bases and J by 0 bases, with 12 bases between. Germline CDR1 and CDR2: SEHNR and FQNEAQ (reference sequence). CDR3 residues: CASSSSTGLNTEAFF. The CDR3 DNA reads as TGTGCCAGCAGCTCCTCTACAGGGCTGAACACTGAAGCTTTCTTT.

In DNA form, the CDR3 reads TGTGCCAGCAGCTCGCGAGGGGGATTGGATGGCTACACCTTC. Protein: CASSSRGGLDGYTF. This chain links TRBV7-9 with TRBJ1-2, with D maybe TRBD1 (6 bases). The V and J ends lost 4 bases and 6 bases respectively, with 15 bases between them. Germline V gene data show CDR1 as SEHNR and CDR2 as FQNEAQ (reference sequence). This CDR3 has 14 residues.